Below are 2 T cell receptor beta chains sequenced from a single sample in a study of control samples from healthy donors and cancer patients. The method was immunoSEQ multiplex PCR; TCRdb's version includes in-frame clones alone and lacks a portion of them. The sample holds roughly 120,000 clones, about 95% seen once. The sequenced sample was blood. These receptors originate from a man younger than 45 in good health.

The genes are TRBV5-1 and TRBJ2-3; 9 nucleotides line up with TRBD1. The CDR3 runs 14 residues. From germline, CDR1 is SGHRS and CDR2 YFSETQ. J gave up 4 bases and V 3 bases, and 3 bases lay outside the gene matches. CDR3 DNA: TGCGCCAGCAGCTGGGACAGGGCAGCAGATACGCAGTATTTT. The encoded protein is CASSWDRAADTQYF.

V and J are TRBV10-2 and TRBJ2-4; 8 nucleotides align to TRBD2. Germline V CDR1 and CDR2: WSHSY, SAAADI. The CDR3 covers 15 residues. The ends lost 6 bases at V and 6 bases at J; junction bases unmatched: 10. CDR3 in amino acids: CASSPPGLEGNIQYF. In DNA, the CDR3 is TGCGCCAGCAGCCCACCGGGACTAGAGGGAAACATTCAGTACTTC.